This T cell receptor (beta chain) originates from a study of CXCR3-negative and CXCR3-positive naive CD8 T cells. Broader study findings: Diversity ran similarly high across both naive subsets but far lower in memory CD8+ cells. Cryopreserved cells showed partially decreased CXCR3 expression, and most assays used fresh PBMCs. Higher TRB CDR3 hydrophobicity marked CXCR3-positive naive cells relative to CXCR3-negative naive cells.

Germline lookup yields CDR1 SQVTM and CDR2 ANQGSEA. The CDR3 extends over 13 amino acids. As regards this clonotype: Its matching antigen is unknown.

Each CD8+ T cell subset was sorted in triplicate, over 250,000 cells each. Naive CD8+ T cells carried a CD45RO-CCR7+CD27+CD95- phenotype. The libraries of TRB cDNA were prepared using 5' RACE with UMI labels. TCRdb re-called the 5' RACE reads and gives one entry per CDR3 protein, without DNA. This repertoire includes approximately 130,000 distinct CDR3 sequences. The chain recombines TRBV29-1 with TRBJ1-1; TCRdb returns TRBD1, unconfirmable since there is no DNA. The sample comprised naive CXCR3+ CD8+ T cells from blood. The subset here: CD45RO-CCR7+CD27+CD95- naive CD8+ T cells expressing CXCR3 (TNR3+). The receptor was derived from a human donor in good health. Some clones in this sample may be carry-over from other donors' samples. This CDR3 reads CSVEEGRNTEAFF.